The 6 T cell receptor beta chains presented below share a single source sample, sequenced in a study of T cells after yellow fever vaccination. Via MiXCR, TCRdb re-called the 5' RACE reads, giving one row per CDR3 protein. The sample holds 450,000 to 650,000 distinct CDR3 sequences; 21% are singletons and the top ten take about 16%. This sample comprised PBMCs, obtained less than 25 days after the first yellow fever vaccination. These receptors all come from a man aged 18 to 29 who received the YFV17D yellow fever vaccine.

In this sample, this clonotype turned up a few times. This sequence joins TRBV4-1 and TRBJ2-7; 11 nucleotides align to TRBD1. Germline-derived CDR1 and CDR2 are MGHRA and YSYEKL. V dropped 0 bases and J dropped 0; count of bases not matched to a gene: 4. This CDR3 comprises 17 residues. The CDR3 DNA reads TGCGCCAGCAGCCAAGAAGTGGGGACAGGGGGCTCCTACGAGCAGTACTTC. The encoded protein is CASSQEVGTGGSYEQYF.

This clonotype showed up many times. The rearrangement uses TRBV5-1 and TRBJ2-2; D might be TRBD1 (6 bases). Deletions cut 4 bases from V and 1 base from J, with 14 bases between. CDR1 is SGHRS, CDR2 YFSETQ, per germline. This CDR3 is 16 amino acids long. The CDR3 DNA sequence: TGCGCCAGCAGCCCACCCGGGACACTGAACACCGGGGAGCTGTTTTTT. Translating gives CASSPPGTLNTGELFF.

This clonotype was counted between two and nine times. CDR3 amino acids: CASSWLGGANTEAFF. The CDR3 nucleotides are TGTGCCAGCAGTTGGCTCGGGGGGGCTAACACTGAAGCTTTCTTT. J is TRBJ1-1 and V is TRBV6-5; the D gene is possibly TRBD1 (6 bases). V shed 4 bases and J shed 2 bases, with 14 bases lying between them. The CDR3 consists of 15 residues. Per germline, CDR1 MNHEY and CDR2 SVGAGI.

V is TRBV19 and J is TRBJ2-5; 10 bases agree with TRBD2. Germline lookup yields CDR1 LNHDA and CDR2 SQIVND (reference sequence). This CDR3 is 15 amino acids long. Unmatched junction bases numbered 8, after V lost 5 bases and J lost 5 bases. The CDR3 sequence: CASSRTSGDYETQYF. The CDR3, as DNA: TGTGCCAGTAGTCGTACTAGCGGGGACTACGAGACCCAGTACTTC.

This clonotype appeared a few times. The chain links TRBV5-6 to TRBJ2-1; TRBD2 might be the D (5 bases). Trimming stripped 5 bases from V and 0 bases from J, with 12 bases between. CDR1 and CDR2 from the germline V gene are SGHDT and YYEEEE. The CDR3 runs to 15 residues. CDR3 sequence reads: CASRMGSSSYNEQFF. In nucleotides, the CDR3 is TGTGCCAGCAGGATGGGGAGCAGCTCCTACAATGAGCAGTTCTTC.

This clonotype came up a few times. The gene calls are TRBV4-1 and TRBJ1-2; weak D call: TRBD1 (5 bases). Trimming cost V 1 base and J 4 bases, with 10 bases left between them. The CDR3 has 14 amino acids. Germline V lookup: CDR1 MGHRA, CDR2 YSYEKL. CDR3 amino acids: CASSQGGRVYGYTF. CDR3 DNA: TGCGCCAGCAGCCAAGGGGGCAGGGTCTATGGCTACACCTTC.